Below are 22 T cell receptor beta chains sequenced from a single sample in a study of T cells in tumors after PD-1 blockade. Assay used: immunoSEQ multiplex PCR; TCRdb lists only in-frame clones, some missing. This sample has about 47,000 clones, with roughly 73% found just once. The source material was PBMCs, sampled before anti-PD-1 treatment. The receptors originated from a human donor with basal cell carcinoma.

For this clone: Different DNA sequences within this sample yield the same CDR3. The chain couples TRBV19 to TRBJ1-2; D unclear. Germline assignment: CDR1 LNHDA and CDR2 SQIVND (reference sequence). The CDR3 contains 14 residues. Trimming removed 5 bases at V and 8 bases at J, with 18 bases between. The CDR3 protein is CASSATDVRYGYTF. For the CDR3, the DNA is TGTGCCAGTAGTGCGACTGACGTTCGGTACGGCTACACCTTC.

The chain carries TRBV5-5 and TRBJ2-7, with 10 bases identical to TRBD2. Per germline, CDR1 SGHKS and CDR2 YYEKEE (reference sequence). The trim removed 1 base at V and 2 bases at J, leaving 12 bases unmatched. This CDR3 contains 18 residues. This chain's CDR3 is CASSLSQREGLSAYEQYF. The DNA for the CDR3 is TGTGCCAGCAGCTTGTCCCAGCGGGAGGGCCTATCCGCCTACGAGCAGTACTTC.

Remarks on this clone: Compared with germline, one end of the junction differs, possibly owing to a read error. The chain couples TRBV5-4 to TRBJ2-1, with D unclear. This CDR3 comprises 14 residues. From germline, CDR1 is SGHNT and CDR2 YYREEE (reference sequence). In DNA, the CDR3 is TGTGCCAGCAGCTTGTCAAATTCCTACAATGGGCAGTTCTTC. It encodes CASSLSNSYNGQFF.

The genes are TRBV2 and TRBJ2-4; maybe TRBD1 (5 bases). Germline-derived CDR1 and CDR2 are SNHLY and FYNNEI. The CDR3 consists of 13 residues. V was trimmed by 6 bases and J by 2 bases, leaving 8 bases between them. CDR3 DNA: TGTGCCAGCAGCAGGGAATCCAAAAACATTCAGTACTTC. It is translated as CASSRESKNIQYF.

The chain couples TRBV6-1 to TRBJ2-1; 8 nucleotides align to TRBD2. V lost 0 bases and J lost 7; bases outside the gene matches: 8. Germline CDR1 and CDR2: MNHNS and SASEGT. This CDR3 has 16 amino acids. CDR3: CASSEATGGPTNEQFF. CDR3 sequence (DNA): TGTGCCAGCAGTGAAGCCACGGGGGGGCCAACTAATGAGCAGTTCTTC.

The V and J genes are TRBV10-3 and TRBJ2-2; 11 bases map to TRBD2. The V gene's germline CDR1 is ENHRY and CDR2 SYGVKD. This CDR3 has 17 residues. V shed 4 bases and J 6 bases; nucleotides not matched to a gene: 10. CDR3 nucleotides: TGTGCCATCAGTGGACACAGGGTTAGCGGGGGGGCCGGGGAGCTGTTTTTT. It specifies CAISGHRVSGGAGELFF.

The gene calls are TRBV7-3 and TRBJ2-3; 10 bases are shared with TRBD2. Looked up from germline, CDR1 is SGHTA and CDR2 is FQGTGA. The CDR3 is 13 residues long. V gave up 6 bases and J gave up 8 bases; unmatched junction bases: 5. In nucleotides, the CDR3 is TGTGCCAGCAGTCCTAGCGGGAGAGCTACGCAGTATTTT. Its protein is CASSPSGRATQYF.

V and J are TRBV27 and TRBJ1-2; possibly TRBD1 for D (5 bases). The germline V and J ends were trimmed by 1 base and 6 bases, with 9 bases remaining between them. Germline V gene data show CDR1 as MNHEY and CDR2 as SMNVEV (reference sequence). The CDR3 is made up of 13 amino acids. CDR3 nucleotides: TGTGCCAGCAGTTTATGGCAGGGCAATGGCTACACCTTC. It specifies CASSLWQGNGYTF.

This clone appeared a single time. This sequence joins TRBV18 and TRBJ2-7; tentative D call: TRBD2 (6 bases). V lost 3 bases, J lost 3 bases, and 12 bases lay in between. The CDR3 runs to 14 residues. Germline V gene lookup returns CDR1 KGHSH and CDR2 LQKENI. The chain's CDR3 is CASSPRADYYEQYF. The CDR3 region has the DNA TGTGCCAGCTCACCCCGCGCGGACTACTACGAGCAGTACTTC. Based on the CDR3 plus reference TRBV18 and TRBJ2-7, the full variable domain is NAGVMQNPRHLVRRRGQEARLRCSPMKGHSHVYWYRQLPEEGLKFMVYLQKENIIDESGMPKERFSAEFPKEGPSILRIQQVVRGDSAAYFCASSPRADYYEQYFGPGTRLTVT.

The CDR3 reads CASSLLEGSNYGYTF. The CDR3 nucleotides read TGCGCCAGCAGCTTATTAGAAGGGTCCAACTATGGCTACACCTTC. The chain joins TRBV5-1 to TRBJ1-2; D gene uncertain. The CDR3 extends over 15 amino acids. The ends were cut back, 2 bases at V and 2 bases at J, with 13 bases in the middle. CDR1 SGHRS and CDR2 YFSETQ come from the germline V gene.

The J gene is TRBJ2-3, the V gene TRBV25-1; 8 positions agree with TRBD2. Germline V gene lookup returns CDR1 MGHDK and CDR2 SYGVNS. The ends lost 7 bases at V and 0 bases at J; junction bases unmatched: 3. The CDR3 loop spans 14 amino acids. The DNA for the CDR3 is TGTGCCAGCAATCGGGGGGGGAGCACAGATACGCAGTATTTT. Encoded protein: CASNRGGSTDTQYF. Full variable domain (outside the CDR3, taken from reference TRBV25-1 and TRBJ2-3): EADIYQTPRYLVIGTGKKITLECSQTMGHDKMYWYQQDPGMELHLIHYSYGVNSTEKGDLSSESTVSRIRTEHFPLTLESARPSHTSQYLCASNRGGSTDTQYFGPGTRLTVL.

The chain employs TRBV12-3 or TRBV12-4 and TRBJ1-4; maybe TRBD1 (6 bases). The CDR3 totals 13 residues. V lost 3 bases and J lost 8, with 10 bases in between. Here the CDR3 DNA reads TGTGCCAGCAGTTTGTTTGACAGGGAAAAACTGTTTTTT. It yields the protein CASSLFDREKLFF.

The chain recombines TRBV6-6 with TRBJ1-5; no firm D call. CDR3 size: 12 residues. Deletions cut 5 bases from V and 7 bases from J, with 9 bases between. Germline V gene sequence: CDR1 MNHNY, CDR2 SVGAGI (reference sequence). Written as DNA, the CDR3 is TGTGCCAGCAGTCAAATGGGGCAGCCCCAGCATTTT. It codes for CASSQMGQPQHF.

The CDR3 sequence: CASSLGGTGVTQHF. CDR3 DNA: TGTGCCAGCAGCCTAGGGGGCACGGGTGTGACCCAGCATTTT. The V call is TRBV2, the J call TRBJ1-5; 7 bases are a match to TRBD1. CDR3 length equals 14 residues. Per germline, CDR1 SNHLY and CDR2 FYNNEI. With V trimmed by 6 bases and J by 11 bases, 13 bases remained unmatched.

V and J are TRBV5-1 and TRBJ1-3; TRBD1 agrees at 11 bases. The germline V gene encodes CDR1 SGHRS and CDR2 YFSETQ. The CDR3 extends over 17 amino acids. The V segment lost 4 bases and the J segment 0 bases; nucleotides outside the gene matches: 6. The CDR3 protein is CASSPGTGGSSGNTIYF. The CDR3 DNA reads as TGCGCCAGCAGCCCCGGGACAGGGGGAAGCTCTGGAAACACCATATATTTT.

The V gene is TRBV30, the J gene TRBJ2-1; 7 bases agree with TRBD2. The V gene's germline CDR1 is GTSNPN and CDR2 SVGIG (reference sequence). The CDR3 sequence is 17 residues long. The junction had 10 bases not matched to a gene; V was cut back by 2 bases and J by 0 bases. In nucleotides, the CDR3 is TGTGCCTGGAGTCTCTTCTCTAGCGGAGGCTCCTACAATGAGCAGTTCTTC. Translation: CAWSLFSSGGSYNEQFF.

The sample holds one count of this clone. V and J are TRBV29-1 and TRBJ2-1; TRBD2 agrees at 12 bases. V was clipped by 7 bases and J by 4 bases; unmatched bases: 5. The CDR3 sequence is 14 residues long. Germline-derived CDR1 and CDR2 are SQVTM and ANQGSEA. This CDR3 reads CSAATSGGYNEQFF. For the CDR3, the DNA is TGCAGCGCCGCGACTAGCGGGGGATACAATGAGCAGTTCTTC.

This chain's CDR3 is CASSPRDTNTGELFF. In DNA form, the CDR3 reads TGTGCCAGCAGCCCCCGGGACACGAACACCGGGGAGCTGTTTTTT. The V and J genes are TRBV3-1 (or the pseudogene TRBV3-2) and TRBJ2-2, with a tentative D call TRBD1 (6 bases). Between the trimmed V and J ends, which lost 4 bases and 0 bases, there was a span of 9 bases. From germline, CDR1 is LGHDT and CDR2 YNNKEL (reference sequence). This CDR3 has 15 residues.

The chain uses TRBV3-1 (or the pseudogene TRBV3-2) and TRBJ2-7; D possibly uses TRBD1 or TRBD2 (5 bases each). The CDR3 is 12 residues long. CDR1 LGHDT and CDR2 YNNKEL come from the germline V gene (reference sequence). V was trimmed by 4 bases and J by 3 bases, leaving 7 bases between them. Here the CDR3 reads CASSRGDYEQYF. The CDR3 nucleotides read TGTGCCAGCAGCCGAGGGGACTACGAGCAGTACTTC.

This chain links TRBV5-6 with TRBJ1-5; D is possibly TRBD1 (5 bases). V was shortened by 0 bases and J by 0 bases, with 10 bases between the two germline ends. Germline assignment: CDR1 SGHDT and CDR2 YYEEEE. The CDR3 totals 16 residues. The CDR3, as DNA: TGTGCCAGCAGCTTGGCAGGGACCTATAGCAATCAGCCCCAGCATTTT. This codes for CASSLAGTYSNQPQHF.

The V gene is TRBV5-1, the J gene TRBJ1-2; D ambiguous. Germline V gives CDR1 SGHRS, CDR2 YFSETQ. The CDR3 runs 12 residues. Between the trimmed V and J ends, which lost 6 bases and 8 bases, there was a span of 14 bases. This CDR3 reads CASKSSFGGYTF. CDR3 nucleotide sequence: TGCGCCAGCAAGTCCTCGTTCGGAGGCTACACCTTC.

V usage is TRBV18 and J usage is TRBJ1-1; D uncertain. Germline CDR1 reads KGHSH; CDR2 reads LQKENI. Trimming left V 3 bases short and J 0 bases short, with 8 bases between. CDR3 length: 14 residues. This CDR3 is CASSPGNMNTEAFF. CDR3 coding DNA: TGTGCCAGCTCACCTGGGAACATGAACACTGAAGCTTTCTTT.